Described below is a single T cell receptor (beta chain) sequence and its context. Primers included in the PCR were 60 Vbeta and 13 Jbeta primers. The method was immunoSEQ multiplex PCR; TCRdb's version includes in-frame clones alone and lacks a portion of them. The sample contains about 120,000 clones, around 65% of which appear only once. The data were obtained in a study of cytomegalovirus exposure and HLA in healthy donors. The CDR3 sequence is 15 residues long. V usage is TRBV21-1 and J usage is TRBJ2-7; TRBD2 is the table's D call, not checked against the DNA. TRBV21-1 is a pseudogene. The sequencing input was PBMCs. This receptor was obtained from a man in his late teens or twenties in good health and CMV-seronegative. The chain's CDR3 is CASSKMRELYGEQYF. The CDR3 DNA sequence: TGTGCCAGCAGCAAAATGAGGGAGTTGTATGGAGAGCAGTACTTC.